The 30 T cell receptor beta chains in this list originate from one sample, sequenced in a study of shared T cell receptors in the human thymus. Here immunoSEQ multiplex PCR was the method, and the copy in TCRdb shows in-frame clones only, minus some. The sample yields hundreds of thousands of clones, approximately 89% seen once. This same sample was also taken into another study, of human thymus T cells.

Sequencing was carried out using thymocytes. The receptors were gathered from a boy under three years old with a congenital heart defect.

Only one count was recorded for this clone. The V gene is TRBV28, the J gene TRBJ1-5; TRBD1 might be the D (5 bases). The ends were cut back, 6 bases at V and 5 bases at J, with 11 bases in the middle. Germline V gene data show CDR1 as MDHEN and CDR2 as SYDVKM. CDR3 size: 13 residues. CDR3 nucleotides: TGTGCCAGCAGGACAGACCCCGATCAGCCCCAGCATTTT. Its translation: CASRTDPDQPQHF.

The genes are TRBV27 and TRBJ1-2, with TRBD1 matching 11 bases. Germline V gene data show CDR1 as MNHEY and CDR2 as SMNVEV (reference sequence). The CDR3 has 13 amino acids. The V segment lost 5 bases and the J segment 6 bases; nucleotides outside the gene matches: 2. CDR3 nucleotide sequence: TGTGCCAGCAGTCGGACAGGGGGCGATGGCTACACCTTC. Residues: CASSRTGGDGYTF.

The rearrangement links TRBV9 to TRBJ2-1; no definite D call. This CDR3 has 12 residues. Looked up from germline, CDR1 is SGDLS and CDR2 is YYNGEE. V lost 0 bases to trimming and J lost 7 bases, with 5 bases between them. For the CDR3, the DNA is TGTGCCAGCAGCGTAGTCTTTAATGAGCAGTTCTTC. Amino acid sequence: CASSVVFNEQFF.

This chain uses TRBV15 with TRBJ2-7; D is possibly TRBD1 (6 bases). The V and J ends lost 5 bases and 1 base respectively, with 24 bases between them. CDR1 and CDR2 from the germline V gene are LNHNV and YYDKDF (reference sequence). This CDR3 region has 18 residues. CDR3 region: CATSAVLLLPTGSYEQYF. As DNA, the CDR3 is TGTGCCACCAGCGCGGTTCTATTATTGCCGACAGGTTCCTACGAGCAGTACTTC.

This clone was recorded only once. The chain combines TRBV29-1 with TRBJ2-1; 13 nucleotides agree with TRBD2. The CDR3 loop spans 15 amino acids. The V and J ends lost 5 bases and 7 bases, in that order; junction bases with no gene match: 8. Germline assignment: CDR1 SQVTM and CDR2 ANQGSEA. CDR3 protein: CSVQIGLAGVNEQFF. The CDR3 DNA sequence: TGCAGCGTTCAGATCGGACTAGCGGGAGTTAATGAGCAGTTCTTC.

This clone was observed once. The CDR3 is CASSQTTSGGQTGELFF. The CDR3 nucleotides read TGCGCCAGCAGCCAAACCACTAGCGGGGGGCAAACCGGGGAGCTGTTTTTT. V is TRBV4-3 and J is TRBJ2-2; 12 bases fit TRBD2. The J segment lost 5 bases and the V segment lost 2 bases, leaving 6 bases of the junction unmatched. Germline assignment: CDR1 LGHNA and CDR2 YSLEER. There are 17 residues in the CDR3.

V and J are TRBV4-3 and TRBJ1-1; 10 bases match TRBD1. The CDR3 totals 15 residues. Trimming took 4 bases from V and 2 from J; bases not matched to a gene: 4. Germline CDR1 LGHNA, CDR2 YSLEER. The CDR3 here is CASSRKTGGNTEAFF. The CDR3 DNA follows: TGCGCCAGCAGCCGAAAGACAGGGGGCAACACTGAAGCTTTCTTT.

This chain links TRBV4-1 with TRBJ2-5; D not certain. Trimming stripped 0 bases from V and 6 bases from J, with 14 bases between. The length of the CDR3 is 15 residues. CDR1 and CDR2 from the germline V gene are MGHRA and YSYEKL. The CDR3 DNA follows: TGCGCCAGCAGCCAAGAAGTGAAGGTGAGGAAGACCCAGTACTTC. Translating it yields CASSQEVKVRKTQYF.

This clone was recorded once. The CDR3 DNA is TGTGCCAGCAGTCAAAGGACAGGCTACGAGCAGTACTTC. Protein: CASSQRTGYEQYF. This chain uses TRBV27 with TRBJ2-7; TRBD1 matches at 7 bases. Trimming at V came to 5 bases and at J to 3 bases, leaving 4 bases not matched to a gene. Germline-derived CDR1 and CDR2 are MNHEY and SMNVEV (reference sequence). CDR3 size: 13 residues.

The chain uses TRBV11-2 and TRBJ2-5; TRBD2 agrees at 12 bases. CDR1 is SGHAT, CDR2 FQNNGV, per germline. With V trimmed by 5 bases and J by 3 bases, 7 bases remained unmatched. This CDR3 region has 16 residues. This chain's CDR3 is CASSASGLAGEETQYF. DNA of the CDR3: TGTGCCAGCAGCGCCTCGGGACTAGCGGGCGAAGAGACCCAGTACTTC.

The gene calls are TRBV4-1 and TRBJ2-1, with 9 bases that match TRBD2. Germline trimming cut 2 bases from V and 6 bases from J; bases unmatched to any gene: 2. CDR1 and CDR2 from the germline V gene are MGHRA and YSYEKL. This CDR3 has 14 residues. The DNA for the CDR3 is TGCGCCAGCAGCCAAAGGACTAGCGCCAATGAGCAGTTCTTC. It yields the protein CASSQRTSANEQFF.

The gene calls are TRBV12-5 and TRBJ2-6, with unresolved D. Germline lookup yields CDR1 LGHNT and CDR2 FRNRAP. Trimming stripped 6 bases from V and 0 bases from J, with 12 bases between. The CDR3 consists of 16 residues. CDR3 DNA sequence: TGTGCTAGTGGCTTTCTACCGGGCTCTGGGGCCAACGTCCTGACTTTC. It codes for CASGFLPGSGANVLTF.

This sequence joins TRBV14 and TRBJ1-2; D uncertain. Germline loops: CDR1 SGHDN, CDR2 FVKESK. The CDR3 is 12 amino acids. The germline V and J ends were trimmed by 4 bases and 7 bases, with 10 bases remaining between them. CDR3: CASSREGSGYTF. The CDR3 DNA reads TGTGCCAGCAGCCGAGAAGGGAGTGGCTACACCTTC. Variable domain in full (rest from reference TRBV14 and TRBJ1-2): EAGVTQFPSHSVIEKGQTVTLRCDPISGHDNLYWYRRVMGKEIKFLLHFVKESKQDESGMPNNRFLAERTGGTYSTLKVQPAELEDSGVYFCASSREGSGYTFGSGTRLTVV.

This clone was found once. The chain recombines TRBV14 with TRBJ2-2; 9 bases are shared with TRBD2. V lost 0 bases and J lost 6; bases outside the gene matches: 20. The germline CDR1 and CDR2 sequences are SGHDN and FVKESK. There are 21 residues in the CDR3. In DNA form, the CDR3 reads TGTGCCAGCAGCCAAGATAAGGGGCGTCGCGGGAGGGCCCGGGGGCCCGGGGAGCTGTTTTTT. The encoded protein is CASSQDKGRRGRARGPGELFF.

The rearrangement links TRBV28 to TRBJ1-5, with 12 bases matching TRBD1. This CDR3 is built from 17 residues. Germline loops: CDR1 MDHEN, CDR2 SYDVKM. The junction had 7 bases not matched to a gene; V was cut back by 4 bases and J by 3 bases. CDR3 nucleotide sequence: TGTGCCAGCAGTTCGAGGGACAGGGGGCACGACAATCAGCCCCAGCATTTT. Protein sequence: CASSSRDRGHDNQPQHF.

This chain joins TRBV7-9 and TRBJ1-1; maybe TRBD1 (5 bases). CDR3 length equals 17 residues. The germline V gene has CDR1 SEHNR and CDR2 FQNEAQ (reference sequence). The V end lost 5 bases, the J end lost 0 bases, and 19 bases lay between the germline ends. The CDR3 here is CASSPPLKQEMNTEAFF. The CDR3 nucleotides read TGTGCCAGCAGCCCGCCCCTTAAACAGGAGATGAACACTGAAGCTTTCTTT.

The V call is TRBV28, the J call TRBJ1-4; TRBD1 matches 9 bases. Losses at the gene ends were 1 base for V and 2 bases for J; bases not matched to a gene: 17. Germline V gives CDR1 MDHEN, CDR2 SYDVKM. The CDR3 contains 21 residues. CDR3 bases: TGTGCCAGCAGTTTATACTTGGGGAAGGGACAGGGTGAGACTACTAATGAAAAACTGTTTTTT. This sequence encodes CASSLYLGKGQGETTNEKLFF.

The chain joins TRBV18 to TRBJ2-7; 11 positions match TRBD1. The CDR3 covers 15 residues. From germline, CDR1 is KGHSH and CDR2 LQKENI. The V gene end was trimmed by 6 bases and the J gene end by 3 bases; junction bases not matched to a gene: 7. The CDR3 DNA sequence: TGTGCCAGCTCGCCCCCTGGGACAGGGGGCTACGAGCAGTACTTC. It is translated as CASSPPGTGGYEQYF.

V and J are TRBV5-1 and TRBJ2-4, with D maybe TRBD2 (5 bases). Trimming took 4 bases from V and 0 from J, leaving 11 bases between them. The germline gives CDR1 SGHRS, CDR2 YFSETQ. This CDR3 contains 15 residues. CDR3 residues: CASSPDGVAKNIQYF. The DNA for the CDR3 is TGCGCCAGCAGCCCGGACGGGGTAGCCAAAAACATTCAGTACTTC.

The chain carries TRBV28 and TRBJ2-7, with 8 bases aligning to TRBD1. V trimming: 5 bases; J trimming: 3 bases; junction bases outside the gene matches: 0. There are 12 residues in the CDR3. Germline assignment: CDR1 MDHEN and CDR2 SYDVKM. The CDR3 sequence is CASSGQGYEQYF. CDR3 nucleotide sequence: TGTGCCAGCAGTGGACAGGGCTACGAGCAGTACTTC.

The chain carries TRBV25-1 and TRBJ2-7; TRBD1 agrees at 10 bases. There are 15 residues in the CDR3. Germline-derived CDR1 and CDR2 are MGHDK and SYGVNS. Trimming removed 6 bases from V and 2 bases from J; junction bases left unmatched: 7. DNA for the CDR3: TGTGCCAGCAGGGGAAGGGACAGGGGTACCTACGAGCAGTACTTC. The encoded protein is CASRGRDRGTYEQYF.

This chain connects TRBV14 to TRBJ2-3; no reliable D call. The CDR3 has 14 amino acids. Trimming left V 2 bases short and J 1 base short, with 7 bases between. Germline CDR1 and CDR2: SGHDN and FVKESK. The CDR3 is CASSQLGGTDTQYF. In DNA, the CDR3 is TGTGCCAGCAGCCAACTAGGCGGCACAGATACGCAGTATTTT.

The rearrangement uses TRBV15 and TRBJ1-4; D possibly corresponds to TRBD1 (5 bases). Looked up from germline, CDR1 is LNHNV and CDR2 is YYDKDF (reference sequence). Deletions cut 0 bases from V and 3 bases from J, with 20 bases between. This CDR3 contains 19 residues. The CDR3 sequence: CATSRDRGWGTDPNEKLFF. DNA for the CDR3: TGTGCCACCAGCAGAGATAGGGGATGGGGCACCGACCCTAATGAAAAACTGTTTTTT.

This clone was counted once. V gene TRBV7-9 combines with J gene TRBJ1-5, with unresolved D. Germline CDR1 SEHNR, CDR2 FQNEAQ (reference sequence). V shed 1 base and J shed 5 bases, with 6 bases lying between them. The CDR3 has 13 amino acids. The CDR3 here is CASSLGSDQPQHF. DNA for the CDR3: TGTGCCAGCAGCTTAGGGTCAGATCAGCCCCAGCATTTT.

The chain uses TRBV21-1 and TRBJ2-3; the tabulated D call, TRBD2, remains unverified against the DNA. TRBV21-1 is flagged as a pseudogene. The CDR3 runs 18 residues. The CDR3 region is CASSKLAGIPSSTDTQYF. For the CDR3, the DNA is TGTGCCAGCAGCAAACTAGCGGGGATCCCCTCTAGCACAGATACGCAGTATTTT.

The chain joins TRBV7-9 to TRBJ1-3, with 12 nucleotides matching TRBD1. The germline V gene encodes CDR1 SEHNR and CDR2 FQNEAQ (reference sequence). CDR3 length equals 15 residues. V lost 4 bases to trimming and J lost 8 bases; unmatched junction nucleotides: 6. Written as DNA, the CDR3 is TGTGCCAGCAGCTATCCGGGACAGGGGGCCTACACCATATATTTT. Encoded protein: CASSYPGQGAYTIYF.

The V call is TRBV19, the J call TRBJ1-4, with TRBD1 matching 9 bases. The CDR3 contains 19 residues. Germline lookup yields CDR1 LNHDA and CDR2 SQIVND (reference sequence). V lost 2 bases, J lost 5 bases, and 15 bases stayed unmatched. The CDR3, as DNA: TGTGCCAGTAGTATACTCCCCTTCCCGGGACAGGGAGCAAATGAAAAACTGTTTTTT. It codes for CASSILPFPGQGANEKLFF.

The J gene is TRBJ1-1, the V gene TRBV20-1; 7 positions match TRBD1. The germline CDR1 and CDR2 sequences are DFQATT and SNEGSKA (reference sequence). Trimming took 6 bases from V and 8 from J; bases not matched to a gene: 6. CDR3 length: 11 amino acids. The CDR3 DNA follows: TGCAGTGCCACGACAGGGTTCGAAGCTTTCTTT. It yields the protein CSATTGFEAFF.

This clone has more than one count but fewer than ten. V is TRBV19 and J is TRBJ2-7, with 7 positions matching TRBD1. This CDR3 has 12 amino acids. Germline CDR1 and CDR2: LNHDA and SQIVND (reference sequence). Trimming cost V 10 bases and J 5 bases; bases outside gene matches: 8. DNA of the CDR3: TGTGCCACCGCGACAGGGTTGGACGAGCAGTACTTC. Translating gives CATATGLDEQYF.

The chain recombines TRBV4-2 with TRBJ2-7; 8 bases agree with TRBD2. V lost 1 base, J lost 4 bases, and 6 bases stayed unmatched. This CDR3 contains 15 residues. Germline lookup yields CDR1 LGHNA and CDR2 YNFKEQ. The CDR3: CASSQALSGGYEQYF. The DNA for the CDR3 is TGTGCCAGCAGCCAAGCCCTGAGCGGGGGTTACGAGCAGTACTTC.